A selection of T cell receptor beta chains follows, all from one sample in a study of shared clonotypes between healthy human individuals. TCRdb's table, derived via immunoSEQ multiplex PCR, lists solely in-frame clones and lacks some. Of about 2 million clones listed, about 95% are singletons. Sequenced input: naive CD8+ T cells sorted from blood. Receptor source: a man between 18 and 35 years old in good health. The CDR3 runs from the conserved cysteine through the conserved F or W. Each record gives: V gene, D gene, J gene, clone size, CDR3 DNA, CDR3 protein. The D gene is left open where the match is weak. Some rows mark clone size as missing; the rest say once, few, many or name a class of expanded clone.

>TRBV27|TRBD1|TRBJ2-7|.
TGTGCCAGCAGGCCGGACAGGGTGTCCTACGAGCAGTACTTC
CASRPDRVSYEQYF
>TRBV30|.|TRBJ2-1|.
TGTGCCTGGAGTTTTGGGGACTTAGAGCAGTTCTTC
CAWSFGDLEQFF
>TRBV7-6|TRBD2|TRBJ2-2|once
TGTGCCAGCAGATATAGCGGGGCGGACACCGGGGAGCTGTTTTTT
CASRYSGADTGELFF
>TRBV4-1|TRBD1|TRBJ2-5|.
TGCGCCAGCAGCCTCGTCCCGGGACAGGTCCAAGAGACCCAGTACTTC
CASSLVPGQVQETQYF
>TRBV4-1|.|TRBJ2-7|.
TGCGCCAGCAGCCAACTGGCAGGGTACGAGCAGTACTTC
CASSQLAGYEQYF
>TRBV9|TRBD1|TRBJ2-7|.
TGTGCCAGCAGCGGGACACAGGGGAAATACGAGCAGTACTTC
CASSGTQGKYEQYF
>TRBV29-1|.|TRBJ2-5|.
TGCAGCGTTGTGGATGCGCAAGAGACCCAGTACTTC
CSVVDAQETQYF
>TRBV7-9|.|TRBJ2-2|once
TGTGCCAGCAGCTTACTCGGCAACACCGGGGAGCTGTTTTTT
CASSLLGNTGELFF
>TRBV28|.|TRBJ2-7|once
TGTGCCAGCAGCCCGATTGGGGCCTACGAGCAGTACTTC
CASSPIGAYEQYF
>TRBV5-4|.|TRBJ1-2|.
TGTGCCAGCAGCTACGGGGGAAACTATGGCTACACCTTC
CASSYGGNYGYTF
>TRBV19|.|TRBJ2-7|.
TGTGCCAGTAGTAAGTGGGGGGCAACCTACGAGCAGTACTTC
CASSKWGATYEQYF
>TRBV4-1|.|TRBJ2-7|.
TGCGCCAGCAGCCAGGGACCCCCCTACGAGCAGTACTTC
CASSQGPPYEQYF
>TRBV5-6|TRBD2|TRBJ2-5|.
TGTGCCAGCAGCTTGGGACTAGCGGGTGCCCAAGAGACCCAGTACTTC
CASSLGLAGAQETQYF
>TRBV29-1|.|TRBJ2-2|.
TGCAGCGCCGAGGGCCCCGGGGAGCTGTTTTTT
CSAEGPGELFF
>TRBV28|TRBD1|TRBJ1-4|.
TGTGCCAGCAGTCCAACAGGGGAGGGGCCTAATGAAAAACTGTTTTTT
CASSPTGEGPNEKLFF
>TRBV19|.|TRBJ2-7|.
TGTGCCAGTAGTATAGTGGGCAGGGAGGAGCAGTACTTC
CASSIVGREEQYF
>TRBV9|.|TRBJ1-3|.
TGTGCCAGCAGCCTAGGAGAGACTGAAGGCTCTGGAAACACCATATATTTT
CASSLGETEGSGNTIYF
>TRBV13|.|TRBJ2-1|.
TGTGCCAGCAGCCAGATGGGGGCAGCTGATGAGCAGTTCTTC
CASSQMGAADEQFF
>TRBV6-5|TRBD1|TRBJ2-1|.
TGTGCCAGCAGAAGAGACAGGGGGCAGGTCAATGAGCAGTTCTTC
CASRRDRGQVNEQFF
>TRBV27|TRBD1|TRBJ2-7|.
TGTGCCAGCAGTGTACAGGGGTTTGACTCCTACGAGCAGTACTTC
CASSVQGFDSYEQYF
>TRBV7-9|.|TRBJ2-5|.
TGTGCCAGCAGCTTAGTACTGGGGTACCAAGAGACCCAGTACTTC
CASSLVLGYQETQYF
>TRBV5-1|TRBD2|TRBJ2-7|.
TGCGCCAGCGCCCTGGCGGGAGGGGAAGGGTGGGGTTCTTTCTACGAGCAGTACTTC
CASALAGGEGWGSFYEQYF
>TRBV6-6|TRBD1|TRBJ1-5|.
TGTGCCAGCAGCCCAGGTGGACAGGGGACAAGACAGCCCCAGCATTTT
CASSPGGQGTRQPQHF
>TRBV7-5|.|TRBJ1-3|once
TGTGCCAGAAGCTTAATCGAGACAGGGGGCTCTGGGGGAAACACCATATATTTT
CARSLIETGGSGGNTIYF
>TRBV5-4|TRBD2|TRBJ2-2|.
TGTGCCAGCACGGGAGCTAGCGGGGGGTCCGGGGAGCTGTTTTTT
CASTGASGGSGELFF
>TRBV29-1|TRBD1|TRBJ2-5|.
TGCAGCGTTTCGGACAGGGGGCTAACAGAGACCCAGTACTTC
CSVSDRGLTETQYF
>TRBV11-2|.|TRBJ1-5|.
TGTGCCAGCAGCTTAAGGGGTCAGCCCCAGCATTTT
CASSLRGQPQHF
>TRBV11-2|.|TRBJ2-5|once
TGTGCCAGCAGCTTAGACCCAGCCAGTGAAGAGACCCAGTACTTC
CASSLDPASEETQYF
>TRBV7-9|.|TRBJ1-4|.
TGTGCCAGCAGCTTAGGGGGGACTAATGAAAAACTGTTTTTT
CASSLGGTNEKLFF
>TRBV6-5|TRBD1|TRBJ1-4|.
TGTGCCAGCAGTGAAGACAGGGAAAATGAAAAACTGTTTTTT
CASSEDRENEKLFF
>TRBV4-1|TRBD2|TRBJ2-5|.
TGCGCCAGCAGCCAAGAAAGTCAAGTTTGGGGGGGAGCGACCCAGTACTTC
CASSQESQVWGGATQYF
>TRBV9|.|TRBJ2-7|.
TGTGCCAGCAGCGTAGATGGAATGAGCTCCTACGAGCAGTACTTC
CASSVDGMSSYEQYF
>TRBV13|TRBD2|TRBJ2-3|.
TGTGCCAGCAGCTTTCGACTAGCGGGGGGGATTAGCACAGATACGCAGTATTTT
CASSFRLAGGISTDTQYF
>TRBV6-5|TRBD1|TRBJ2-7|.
TGTGCCAGCAGTTACACAGGGGGCGGCGAGCAGTACTTC
CASSYTGGGEQYF
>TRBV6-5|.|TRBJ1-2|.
TGTGCCAGCAGTTACTCTACAGGGTTCGGCTACACCTTC
CASSYSTGFGYTF
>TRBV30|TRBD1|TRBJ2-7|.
TGTGCCTGGAGTTTGACAGGGGAAGAGCAGTACTTC
CAWSLTGEEQYF
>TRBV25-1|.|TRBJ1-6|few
TGTGCCAGCAGTGAAGTTGGGTCCTCACCCCTCCACTTT
CASSEVGSSPLHF
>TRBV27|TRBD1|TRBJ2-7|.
TGTGCCAGCAGTCCCTCGACAGGGGGCCTCTCCTACGAGCAGTACTTC
CASSPSTGGLSYEQYF
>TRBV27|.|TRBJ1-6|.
TGTGCCAGCAGTTTTCTTGGAAATTCACCCCTCCACTTT
CASSFLGNSPLHF
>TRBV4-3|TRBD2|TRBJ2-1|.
TGCGCCAGCAGCCGAAATAGCGGGGACTACAATGAGCAGTTCTTC
CASSRNSGDYNEQFF
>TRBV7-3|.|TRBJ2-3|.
TGTGCCAGCAGCTTGATCCGCACAGATACGCAGTATTTT
CASSLIRTDTQYF
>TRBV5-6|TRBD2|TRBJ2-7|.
TGTGCCAGCAGCTTGGATACTAGCGGCCCCTCCTACGAGCAGTACTTC
CASSLDTSGPSYEQYF
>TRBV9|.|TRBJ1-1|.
TGTGCCAGCAGCGTATCGAGTGACTTCGAAGCTTTCTTT
CASSVSSDFEAFF
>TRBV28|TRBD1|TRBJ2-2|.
TGTGCCAGCAGTTTTTTCACAGGGGACACCGGGGAGCTGTTTTTT
CASSFFTGDTGELFF
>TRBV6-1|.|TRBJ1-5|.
TGTGCCAGCAGTGAATTCGTTTCTAGGTGGGGACAAAATAGCAATCAGCCCCAGCATTTT
CASSEFVSRWGQNSNQPQHF
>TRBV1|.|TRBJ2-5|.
TGCACCAGCAGCCAAGAGTCTAGCGGGAGGGCCCCCCAAGAGACCCAGTACTTC
CTSSQESSGRAPQETQYF